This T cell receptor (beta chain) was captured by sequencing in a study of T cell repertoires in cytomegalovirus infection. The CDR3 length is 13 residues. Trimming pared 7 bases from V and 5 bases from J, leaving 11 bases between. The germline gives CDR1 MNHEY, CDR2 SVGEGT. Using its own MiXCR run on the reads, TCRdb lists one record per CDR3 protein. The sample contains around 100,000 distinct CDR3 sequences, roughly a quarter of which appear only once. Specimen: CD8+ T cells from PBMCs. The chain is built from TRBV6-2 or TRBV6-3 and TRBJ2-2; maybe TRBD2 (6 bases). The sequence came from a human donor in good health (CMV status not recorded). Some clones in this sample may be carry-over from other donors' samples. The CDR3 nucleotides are TGTGCCAGCACCTTTGGGGGGACCGGGGAGCTGTTTTTT. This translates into CASTFGGTGELFF.